The subject of this entry is one T cell receptor beta chain. The use of a sample-barcoded 5' primer and a J-beta primer mix characterized a second PCR of about 6 to 11 cycles. TCRdb re-called the 5' RACE reads through MiXCR, storing one row per CDR3 protein. The data contain over 1,300,000 distinct CDR3 sequences, 45% to 70% of them seen just once; the ten biggest clones take up over 6.5%. The data were taken from a study of blood T cells in healthy people across ages. V lost 5 bases, J lost 0 bases, and 17 bases lay in between. The V gene's germline CDR1 is MNHNY and CDR2 SVGAGI (reference sequence). CDR3 length: 17 residues.

The chain has TRBV6-6 and TRBJ2-1; TRBD2 is a possible D gene (5 bases). The sequenced material came from blood. The TCR was taken from a man between 18 and 29 years old in good health. The CDR3 reads CASSQPLERASYNEQFF. Here the CDR3 DNA reads TGTGCCAGCAGTCAACCTTTGGAGAGGGCCTCCTACAATGAGCAGTTCTTC.